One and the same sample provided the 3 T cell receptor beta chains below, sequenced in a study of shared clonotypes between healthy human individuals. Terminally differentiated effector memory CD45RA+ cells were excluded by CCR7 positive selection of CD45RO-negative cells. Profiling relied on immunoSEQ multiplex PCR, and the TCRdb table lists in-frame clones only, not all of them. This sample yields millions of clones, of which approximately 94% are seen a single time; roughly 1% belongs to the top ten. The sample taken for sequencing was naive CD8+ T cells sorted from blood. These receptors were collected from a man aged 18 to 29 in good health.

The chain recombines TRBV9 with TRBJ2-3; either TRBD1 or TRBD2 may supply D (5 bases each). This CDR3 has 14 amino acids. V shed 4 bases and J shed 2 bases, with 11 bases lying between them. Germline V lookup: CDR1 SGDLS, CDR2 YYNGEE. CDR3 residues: CASSRDRSTDTQYF. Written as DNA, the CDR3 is TGTGCCAGCAGCCGGGACCGCTCCACAGATACGCAGTATTTT.

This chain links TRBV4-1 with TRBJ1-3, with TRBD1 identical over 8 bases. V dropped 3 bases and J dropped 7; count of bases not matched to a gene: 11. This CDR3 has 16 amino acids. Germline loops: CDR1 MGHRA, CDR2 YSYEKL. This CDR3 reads CASSHGQGGWGNTIYF. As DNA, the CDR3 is TGCGCCAGCAGCCACGGACAGGGCGGATGGGGGAACACCATATATTTT.

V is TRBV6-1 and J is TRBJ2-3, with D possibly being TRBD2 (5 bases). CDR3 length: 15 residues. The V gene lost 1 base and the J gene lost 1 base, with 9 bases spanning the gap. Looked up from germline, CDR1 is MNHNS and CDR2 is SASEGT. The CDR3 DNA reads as TGTGCCAGCAGTGAAGTGGGAGATGGCACAGATACGCAGTATTTT. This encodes CASSEVGDGTDTQYF.